Following are 20 T cell receptor beta chains from one sample sequenced in a study of T cell repertoires in aging, cancer and after chemotherapy. Rearranged V-D-J TRB sequences were amplified with a mixed TRB-A/B primer pool. TCRdb recomputed calls from the multiplex PCR reads with MiXCR, one row per CDR3 protein. In the table there are around 2,700 distinct CDR3 sequences, roughly 22% of which are singletons. The template was genomic DNA from peripheral blood, not RNA. The sample comprised blood. Source of these receptors: a human donor with a solid tumor.

This clonotype was picked up a small number of times. This chain uses TRBV6-1 with TRBJ2-5, with 9 bases fitting TRBD1. The trim removed 6 bases at V and 1 base at J, leaving 6 bases unmatched. The germline V gene encodes CDR1 MNHNS and CDR2 SASEGT. This CDR3 comprises 15 residues. In DNA form, the CDR3 reads TGTGCCAGCAGCGTTACACAGGGGGCCCAAGAGACCCAGTACTTC. Residues: CASSVTQGAQETQYF.

V and J are TRBV28 and TRBJ1-1, with 8 nucleotides matching TRBD1. Germline V gene data show CDR1 as MDHEN and CDR2 as SYDVKM. The ends lost 2 bases at V and 1 base at J; junction bases unmatched: 12. The CDR3 extends over 18 amino acids. The CDR3 loop reads CASSLALSGGGGNTEAFF. The CDR3 nucleotides are TGTGCCAGCAGTTTAGCCCTCTCAGGGGGCGGGGGGAACACTGAAGCTTTCTTT.

In this sample, this clonotype turned up a few times. Germline and junction disagree at one end, which may indicate a read error. V usage is TRBV5-1 and J usage is TRBJ1-1; 7 bases map to TRBD1. Looked up from germline, CDR1 is SGHRS and CDR2 is YFSETQ. This CDR3 has 14 residues. In DNA form, the CDR3 reads TGTGCCAGAAGCACCGCGGGACCCCAGGGGGGAGCTTTCTTT. Translated: CARSTAGPQGGAFF. Together with reference TRBV5-1 and TRBJ1-1, the CDR3 gives the full variable domain: KAGVTQTPRYLIKTRGQQVTLSCSPISGHRSVSWYQQTPGQGLQFLFEYFSETQRNKGNFPGRFSGRQFSNSRSEMNVSTLELGDSALYLCARSTAGPQGGAFFGQGTRLTVV.

The chain links TRBV11-2 to TRBJ2-7; possible D gene TRBD2, 6 bases. The CDR3 covers 16 residues. Germline V lookup: CDR1 SGHAT, CDR2 FQNNGV. V gave up 1 base and J gave up 1 base, with 14 bases separating them. This chain's CDR3 is CASSLGAGGASYEQYF. The CDR3 coding sequence is TGTGCCAGCAGCTTAGGCGCGGGCGGGGCGTCCTACGAGCAGTACTTC.

This clonotype rates as medium-sized. The gene calls are TRBV19 and TRBJ2-2, with unresolved D. Germline V gives CDR1 LNHDA, CDR2 SQIVND (reference sequence). With 8 bases removed from V and 7 bases from J, the gap between germline ends came to 8 bases. CDR3 length: 11 amino acids. The CDR3 is CASPTHGELFF. Here the CDR3 DNA reads TGTGCCAGTCCAACGCACGGGGAGCTGTTTTTT.

By share, this clonotype counts as medium-sized. The chain recombines TRBV7-9 with TRBJ2-3, with D hard to call. CDR3 size: 16 residues. Trimming shortened V by 1 base and J by 4 bases, and 15 bases separated the two germline ends. The germline CDR1 and CDR2 sequences are SEHNR and FQNEAQ (reference sequence). The CDR3 DNA reads as TGTGCCAGCAGCTTAGTCGGTAGTGGGTGGGCAGATACGCAGTATTTT. Amino acid sequence: CASSLVGSGWADTQYF.

The CDR3 DNA is TGTGCCAGCAGTCACGGGATCTACAATGAGCAGTTCTTC. It specifies CASSHGIYNEQFF. The rearrangement uses TRBV6-5 and TRBJ2-1, with D possibly matching TRBD2 (5 bases). V was shortened by 5 bases and J by 3 bases, with 8 bases between the two germline ends. Germline-derived CDR1 and CDR2 are MNHEY and SVGAGI. This CDR3 is 13 amino acids long.

This clonotype came up once. The gene calls are TRBV5-1 and TRBJ2-7, with D perhaps given as TRBD1 or TRBD2 (5 bases each). V was cut by 3 bases and J by 6 bases, with 10 bases left in between. CDR3 length: 12 residues. Per germline, CDR1 SGHRS and CDR2 YFSETQ. As DNA, the CDR3 is TGCGCCAGCAGCTGGGACGTGGGCGAGCAGTACTTC. Translating gives CASSWDVGEQYF. Full variable domain (remainder filled in from reference TRBV5-1 and TRBJ2-7): KAGVTQTPRYLIKTRGQQVTLSCSPISGHRSVSWYQQTPGQGLQFLFEYFSETQRNKGNFPGRFSGRQFSNSRSEMNVSTLELGDSALYLCASSWDVGEQYFGPGTRLTVT.

This clonotype has only a few counts. The chain is built from TRBV5-1 and TRBJ2-7; TRBD1 aligns across 9 bases. This CDR3 contains 15 residues. Germline values: CDR1 SGHRS, CDR2 YFSETQ. V lost 5 bases and J lost 5; bases outside the gene matches: 11. The CDR3, as DNA: TGCGCCAGCAGTCCTTCTCCGGGACAGGGCCACGAGCAGTACTTC. Its protein product is CASSPSPGQGHEQYF.

The rearrangement links TRBV6-7 to TRBJ2-5; perhaps TRBD1 as D (5 bases). TRBV6-7 is an ORF, with its function uncertain. The germline V and J ends were trimmed by 2 bases and 10 bases, with 29 bases remaining between them. The CDR3 covers 18 residues. The CDR3 region is CASSYGPVGRGALLDQYF. CDR3 nucleotides: TGTGCCAGCAGTTACGGGCCCGTCGGGCGTGGGGCCCTTTTGGACCAGTACTTC.

As to this clonotype: The junction and the germline gene differ at one end; a read error may be behind it. The chain combines TRBV19 with TRBJ1-5; TRBD1 might be the D (5 bases). This CDR3 is 14 amino acids long. The germline V gene has CDR1 LNHDA and CDR2 SQIVND (reference sequence). The CDR3 DNA reads TGTGCCAGTAGTACCGGGACCTCGGGGCAGCTCCAGCATTTT. Translated: CASSTGTSGQLQHF.

This clonotype ranks as large. The chain couples TRBV5-4 to TRBJ2-6; D uncertain. The germline CDR1 and CDR2 sequences are SGHNT and YYREEE (reference sequence). Trimming stripped 1 base from V and 0 bases from J, with 14 bases between. The CDR3 has 18 residues. The CDR3 DNA follows: TGTGCCAGCAGCTTGCTTGCCAGTTACCTCTCTGGGGCCAACGTCCTGACTTTC. This translates into CASSLLASYLSGANVLTF.

This clonotype was recorded only once. With a much larger clone just one base away, this may be a read error. The chain combines TRBV6-5 with TRBJ1-2, with D possibly TRBD1 on 5 matching bases. Per the germline V gene, CDR1 is MNHEY and CDR2 is SVGAGI. CDR3 length equals 14 residues. Trimming removed 6 bases at V and 11 bases at J, with 22 bases between. The CDR3 coding sequence is TGTGCCAGCAGCCTCGCGGGGCGGTCAACAGGTTACACCTTC. Translation: CASSLAGRSTGYTF.

This clonotype has only a few counts. This chain joins TRBV19 and TRBJ2-1; D gene ambiguous. This CDR3 comprises 16 residues. From germline, CDR1 is LNHDA and CDR2 SQIVND (reference sequence). Deletions cut 7 bases from V and 4 bases from J, with 20 bases between. The CDR3 loop reads CASTITGGALYNEQFF. The CDR3 DNA follows: TGTGCCAGTACCATTACTGGCGGAGCTTTATACAATGAGCAGTTCTTC.

This clonotype was detected a few times. The V call is TRBV28, the J call TRBJ2-4, with D tentatively TRBD2 (5 bases). Germline V gene lookup returns CDR1 MDHEN and CDR2 SYDVKM. V dropped 4 bases and J dropped 5 bases, with 12 bases sitting between them. CDR3 length: 14 residues. In nucleotides, the CDR3 is TGTGCCAGCAGTTCACTAGTGTCCCAAAACATTCAGTACTTC. Translation gives CASSSLVSQNIQYF. The whole variable domain, remainder taken from reference TRBV28 and TRBJ2-4, is DVKVTQSSRYLVKRTGEKVFLECVQDMDHENMFWYRQDPGLGLRLIYFSYDVKMKEKGDIPEGYSVSREKKERFSLILESASTNQTSMYLCASSSLVSQNIQYFGAGTRLSVL.

Judged by abundance, this clonotype is medium-sized (0.01 to 0.1%). This chain uses TRBV30 with TRBJ1-1; D call uncertain. CDR1 is GTSNPN and CDR2 is SVGIG in the germline V gene (reference sequence). This CDR3 contains 12 residues. CDR3 amino acids: CATPASSTEAFF. The CDR3 nucleotides are TGTGCTACCCCGGCATCCAGCACTGAAGCTTTCTTT.

A word on this clonotype: This sequence may be a read error, since a much larger clone differs from it by one base. The V gene is TRBV7-6, the J gene TRBJ1-1; 7 nucleotides agree with TRBD1. Trimming took 7 bases from V and 0 from J; bases not matched to a gene: 11. The germline gives CDR1 SGHVS, CDR2 FNYEAQ. The CDR3 sequence is 16 residues long. CDR3 DNA sequence: TGTGCCAGCATCCCACTTGACAGGGAAATGAACACTGAAGCTTTCTTT. Protein sequence: CASIPLDREMNTEAFF.

The chain uses TRBV6-4 and TRBJ1-1; no reliable D call. In germline, CDR1 is MRHNA, CDR2 SNTAGT. CDR3 length: 10 residues. Trimming pared 8 bases from V and 9 bases from J, leaving 10 bases between. The CDR3 DNA reads as TGTGCCAGCCACGTTTTGAAAGCTTTCTTT. It encodes CASHVLKAFF.

This clonotype was counted a few times. The genes are TRBV18 and TRBJ1-3; D is unresolved. The length of the CDR3 is 15 residues. V was trimmed by 3 bases and J by 0 bases, leaving 9 bases between them. Germline CDR1 KGHSH, CDR2 LQKENI. DNA for the CDR3: TGTGCCAGCTCACCGGATCAGAGCTCTGGAAACACCATATATTTT. Protein product: CASSPDQSSGNTIYF.

In its sample, this clonotype ranks as medium-sized (0.01 to 0.1%). The chain carries TRBV19 and TRBJ1-5, with a tentative D call TRBD1 (5 bases). Germline assignment: CDR1 LNHDA and CDR2 SQIVND (reference sequence). CDR3 length: 15 residues. V lost 6 bases and J 3 bases, leaving 15 bases between the germline ends. DNA for the CDR3: TGTGCCAGTAGGGGGGACGGTAGCTTCAATCAGCCCCAGCATTTT. Translated, it gives CASRGDGSFNQPQHF.